This T cell receptor beta chain was profiled in a study of regulatory T cells in long-lasting Graves disease. Regarding time point: newly diagnosed GD, antithyroid drugs for less than 3 months. PBMCs provided the RNA from which the TCR library was made. The table lists this clonotype with many counts. Sequencing libraries for TCR beta were prepared with iRepertoire HTBI primers and Arm-PCR of CDR3 regions. TCRdb re-derived calls from the multiplex PCR reads in MiXCR, one entry per CDR3 protein. This sample carries roughly 510,000 distinct CDR3 sequences, more than 15% of them seen once, and the ten largest clones take around 12%. This same sample was also part of a study on T cells in Graves' hyperthyroidism and ophthalmopathy. That source notes: HTBI primers drove first-round RT-PCR of the TCR CDR3.

This TCR was recovered from a man between 18 and 35 years old with Graves disease. The specimen comprised peripheral blood mononuclear cells (PBMCs), sampled at new diagnosis, from a patient treated with antithyroid drugs.

The CDR3 is CSARPGTSGMQYF. The CDR3, as DNA: TGCAGTGCTAGACCCGGGACTAGCGGGATGCAGTACTTC. The chain links TRBV20-1 to TRBJ2-7; 13 nucleotides agree with TRBD2. Germline loops: CDR1 DFQATT, CDR2 SNEGSKA (reference sequence). Losses at the gene ends were 2 bases for V and 9 bases for J; bases not matched to a gene: 4. This CDR3 region has 13 residues.